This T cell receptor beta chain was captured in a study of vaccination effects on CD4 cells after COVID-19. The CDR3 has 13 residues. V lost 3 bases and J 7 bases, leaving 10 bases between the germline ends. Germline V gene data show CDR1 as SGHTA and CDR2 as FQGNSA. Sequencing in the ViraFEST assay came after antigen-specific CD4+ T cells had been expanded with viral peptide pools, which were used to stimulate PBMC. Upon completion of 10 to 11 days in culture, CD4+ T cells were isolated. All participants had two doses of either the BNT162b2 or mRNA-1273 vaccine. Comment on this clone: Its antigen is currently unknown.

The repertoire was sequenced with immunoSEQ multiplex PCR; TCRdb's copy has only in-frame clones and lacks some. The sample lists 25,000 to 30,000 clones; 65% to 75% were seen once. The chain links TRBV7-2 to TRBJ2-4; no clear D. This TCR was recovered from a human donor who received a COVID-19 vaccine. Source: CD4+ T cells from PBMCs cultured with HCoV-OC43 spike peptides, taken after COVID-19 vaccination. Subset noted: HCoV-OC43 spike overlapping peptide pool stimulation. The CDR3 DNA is TGTGCCAGCAGCTTTGCAGGTTCGAACATTCAGTACTTC. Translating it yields CASSFAGSNIQYF.